Listed below are T cell receptor beta chains from one sample, sequenced in a study of PD-1 blockade in classical Hodgkin lymphoma. Assay: immunoSEQ multiplex PCR; the TCRdb copy retains only in-frame clones and omits some. Of some 70,000 clones listed, over 90% were seen once; the top ten hold around 2.5%. The specimen sequenced was peripheral blood mononuclear cells (PBMCs). The origin of the receptors is a human donor with classical Hodgkin lymphoma. Each CDR3 is given with its conserved first and last residue. A D gene is named only where the DNA matches it firmly. Clone size appears in some rows only: once, few, many, or a class for an expanded clone.

d_call	clone_size	j_call	v_call	cdr3_aa	cdr3_nt
-	-	TRBJ1-1	TRBV7-6	CASSLVGALDGEAFF	TGTGCCAGCAGCTTAGTAGGGGCGCTTGACGGTGAAGCTTTCTTT
TRBD2	-	TRBJ2-1	TRBV5-1	CASTLAGGYNEQFF	TGCGCCAGCACCCTAGCGGGGGGGTACAATGAGCAGTTCTTC
-	-	TRBJ2-1	TRBV7-2	CASSVGLPTYNEQFF	TGTGCCAGCAGCGTCGGACTCCCTACCTACAATGAGCAGTTCTTC
-	-	TRBJ1-5	TRBV2	CASAPVAGGQPQHF	TGTGCCAGCGCCCCGGTGGCGGGCGGTCAGCCCCAGCATTTT
-	few	TRBJ2-2	TRBV4-2	CASSQMSGTPAGELFF	TGTGCCAGCAGTCAAATGTCCGGGACACCCGCCGGGGAGCTGTTTTTT
-	-	TRBJ1-2	TRBV6-1	CASSEERHYSGYTF	TGTGCCAGCAGTGAAGAGAGGCATTACTCTGGCTACACCTTC
-	-	TRBJ1-2	TRBV10-1	CASSASPNYGYTF	TGCGCCAGCAGTGCCAGTCCGAACTATGGCTACACCTTC
-	-	TRBJ1-6	TRBV6-5	CASSSKGSPLHF	TGTGCCAGCAGCTCGAAGGGATCACCCCTCCACTTT
TRBD1	-	TRBJ1-1	TRBV29-1	CSVETGRAEAFF	TGCAGCGTTGAGACAGGGAGGGCTGAAGCTTTCTTT
-	-	TRBJ2-4	TRBV7-6	CASSLEGPSAKNIQYF	TGTGCCAGCAGCTTAGAGGGGCCGTCAGCCAAAAACATTCAGTACTTC
TRBD1	-	TRBJ1-5	TRBV28	CAWGRDSLATQHF	TGTGCCTGGGGTAGGGACAGCCTTGCGACCCAGCATTTT
-	once	TRBJ2-2	TRBV19	CASRPLDGGVTGELFF	TGTGCCAGTAGGCCCTTGGATGGGGGAGTCACCGGGGAGCTGTTTTTT
-	-	TRBJ1-1	TRBV5-1	CASSTEGGNTEAFF	TGCGCCAGCAGCACCGAAGGGGGGAACACTGAAGCTTTCTTT
TRBD2	-	TRBJ2-5	TRBV10-2	CASSARGRARETQYF	TGCGCCAGCAGTGCCCGCGGGAGGGCCCGGGAGACCCAGTACTTC
-	-	TRBJ1-3	TRBV5-4	CASSLAGIGGNTIYF	TGTGCCAGCAGCTTAGCAGGGATCGGTGGAAACACCATATATTTT
-	-	TRBJ2-5	TRBV11-2	CASSSIVGKGETQYF	TGTGCCAGCAGCTCCATTGTGGGAAAGGGGGAGACCCAGTACTTC
-	-	TRBJ2-5	TRBV2	CASPQERSVPWGTQYF	TGTGCCAGCCCGCAGGAGCGGAGCGTACCGTGGGGGACCCAGTACTTC
-	-	TRBJ2-2	TRBV5-8	CASSHRIRGIGSGGELFF	TGTGCCAGCAGCCACCGAATTCGGGGCATAGGCTCCGGCGGGGAGCTGTTTTTT
-	-	TRBJ1-1	TRBV25-1	CASRAQTESTEAFF	TGTGCCAGCAGGGCCCAGACAGAAAGTACTGAAGCTTTCTTT
-	once	TRBJ2-2	TRBV4-1	CASSQRGNANTGELFF	TGCGCCAGCAGCCAGAGGGGGAACGCGAACACCGGGGAGCTGTTTTTT
TRBD1	-	TRBJ2-2	TRBV5-4	CASSLPGPGGTGELFF	TGTGCCAGCAGCTTACCGGGGCCAGGGGGCACCGGGGAGCTGTTTTTT
-	-	TRBJ2-7	TRBV5-1	CASSLVAVGSYEQYF	TGCGCCAGCAGCTTGGTAGCGGTCGGCTCCTACGAGCAGTACTTC
TRBD2	once	TRBJ2-1	TRBV10-3	CAITPGGTYNEQFF	TGTGCCATCACACCGGGGGGAACCTACAATGAGCAGTTCTTC
-	-	TRBJ1-3	TRBV18	CASSPDPSSGNTIYF	TGTGCCAGCTCACCCGACCCCAGCTCTGGAAACACCATATATTTT
-	-	TRBJ2-3	TRBV19	CASSIRISDTQYF	TGTGCCAGTAGTATCAGGATTTCAGATACGCAGTATTTT
TRBD1	-	TRBJ1-1	TRBV29-1	CSGDRGTEAFF	TGCAGCGGAGACAGGGGAACTGAAGCTTTCTTT
-	-	TRBJ1-4	TRBV19	CASSIRGQQGIEKLFF	TGTGCCAGTAGTATACGGGGGCAACAAGGGATCGAAAAACTGTTTTTT
-	-	TRBJ2-4	TRBV4-3	CASSHSYGGTADKAKNIQYF	TGCGCCAGCAGCCATTCCTACGGCGGGACAGCCGATAAAGCCAAAAACATTCAGTACTTC
-	-	TRBJ2-2	TRBV11-2	CASRSLRAGELFF	-
-	-	TRBJ2-1	TRBV5-6	CASSEDTGTYNEQFF	TGTGCCAGCAGCGAAGATACAGGGACCTACAATGAGCAGTTCTTC
-	-	TRBJ1-1	TRBV11-2	CASSSLGRVGSRTEAFF	TGTGCCAGCAGCTCCTTAGGGAGAGTTGGTAGTCGCACTGAAGCTTTCTTT
TRBD1	-	TRBJ1-2	TRBV5-4	CASSYGQGSTNYGYTF	TGTGCCAGCAGCTATGGACAGGGGTCCACCAACTATGGCTACACCTTC
TRBD1	-	TRBJ2-2	TRBV2	CASIRTGILGELFF	TGTGCCAGCATTCGGACAGGGATCTTAGGGGAGCTGTTTTTT
-	-	TRBJ2-6	TRBV28	CASSLRGEDSGANVLTF	TGTGCCAGCAGTTTAAGGGGAGAAGACTCTGGGGCCAACGTCCTGACTTTC
-	-	TRBJ2-1	TRBV7-2	CASSLVQVRFF	TGTGCCAGCAGCTTAGTCCAGGTTCGGTTCTTC
-	-	TRBJ1-1	TRBV5-8	CASSLPSYWDTEAFF	TGTGCCAGCAGCCTACCTTCTTACTGGGACACTGAAGCTTTCTTT
-	-	TRBJ1-2	TRBV9	CASSARQGSYGYTF	TGTGCCAGCAGCGCCCGGCAAGGGAGCTATGGCTACACCTTC
TRBD1	-	TRBJ1-6	TRBV7-3	CARQSKGQGSSYNSPLHF	TGTGCCAGACAGTCGAAGGGACAGGGGAGCTCCTATAATTCACCCCTCCACTTT
-	-	TRBJ2-7	TRBV6-5	CASSTPLAGYEQYF	TGTGCCAGCAGCACCCCTCTGGCAGGCTACGAGCAGTACTTC
TRBD1	-	TRBJ1-2	TRBV7-2	CASSPGTGLYGYTF	TGTGCCAGCAGCCCGGGGACAGGACTCTATGGCTACACCTTC
-	-	TRBJ2-5	TRBV9	CASSVEARTQETQYF	TGTGCCAGCAGCGTAGAGGCTAGAACACAAGAGACCCAGTACTTC
TRBD2	few	TRBJ2-4	TRBV7-2	CASSPGLAAKNIQYF	TGTGCCAGCAGCCCCGGACTAGCAGCCAAAAACATTCAGTACTTC
-	-	TRBJ1-1	TRBV5-1	CASSLQGFGTEAFF	TGCGCCAGCAGCTTGCAGGGGTTTGGGACTGAAGCTTTCTTT
TRBD1	-	TRBJ2-1	TRBV19	CASSQGAYNEQFF	TGTGCCAGTAGTCAGGGGGCGTACAATGAGCAGTTCTTC
-	-	TRBJ2-7	TRBV7-2	CASSLSSIEQYF	TGTGCCAGCAGCTTATCCTCGATCGAGCAGTACTTC
-	-	TRBJ2-7	TRBV19	CASSSDPYTSSLEQYF	TGTGCCAGTAGTTCCGATCCTTACACTTCATCTCTGGAGCAGTACTTC
TRBD1	few	TRBJ1-6	TRBV6-5	CASSLRTGGSPLHF	TGTGCCAGCAGCCTGAGGACAGGGGGATCACCCCTCCACTTT
-	-	TRBJ2-7	TRBV7-2	CASSFIGFGEQYF	TGTGCCAGCAGTTTTATAGGGTTCGGCGAGCAGTACTTC
-	-	TRBJ1-2	TRBV5-1	CASSLDLQGFYGYTF	TGCGCCAGCAGCTTGGATTTGCAGGGGTTTTATGGCTACACCTTC
-	-	TRBJ2-2	TRBV21-1	CASSEVLNTGELFF	TGTGCCAGCAGCGAGGTCCTGAACACCGGGGAGCTGTTTTTT
-	-	TRBJ2-3	TRBV12-5	CASGSGSGSSTDTQYF	TGTGCTAGTGGTTCTGGTAGCGGATCTAGCACAGATACGCAGTATTTT
-	-	TRBJ1-1	TRBV25-1	CASSRGNTEAFF	TGTGCCAGCAGTCGGGGGAACACTGAAGCTTTCTTT
-	-	TRBJ2-5	TRBV29-1	CSAGLGLAETQYF	TGCAGCGCTGGGTTAGGGCTAGCGGAGACCCAGTACTTC